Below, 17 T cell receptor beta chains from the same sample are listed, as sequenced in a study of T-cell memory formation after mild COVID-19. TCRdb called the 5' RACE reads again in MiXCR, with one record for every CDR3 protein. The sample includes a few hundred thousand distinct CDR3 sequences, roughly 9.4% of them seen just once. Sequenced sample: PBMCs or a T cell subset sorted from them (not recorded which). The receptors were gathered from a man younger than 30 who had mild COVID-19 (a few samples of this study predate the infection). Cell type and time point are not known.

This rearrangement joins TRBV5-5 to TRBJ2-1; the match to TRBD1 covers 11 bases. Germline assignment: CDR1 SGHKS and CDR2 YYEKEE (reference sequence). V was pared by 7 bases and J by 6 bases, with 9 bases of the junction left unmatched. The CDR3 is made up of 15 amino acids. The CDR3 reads CASDLPGQGVNEQFF. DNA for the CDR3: TGTGCCAGCGACCTCCCGGGACAGGGGGTCAATGAGCAGTTCTTC. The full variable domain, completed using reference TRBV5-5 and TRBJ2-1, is DAGVTQSPTHLIKTRGQQVTLRCSPISGHKSVSWYQQVLGQGPQFIFQYYEKEERGRGNFPDRFSARQFPNYSSELNVNALLLGDSALYLCASDLPGQGVNEQFFGPGTRLTVL.

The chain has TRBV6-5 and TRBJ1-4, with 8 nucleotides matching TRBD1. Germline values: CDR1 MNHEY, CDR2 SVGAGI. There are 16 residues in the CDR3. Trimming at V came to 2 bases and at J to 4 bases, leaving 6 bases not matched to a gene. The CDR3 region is CASSYDRGRFNEKLFF. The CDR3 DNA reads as TGTGCCAGCAGTTACGACAGGGGAAGGTTTAATGAAAAACTGTTTTTT.

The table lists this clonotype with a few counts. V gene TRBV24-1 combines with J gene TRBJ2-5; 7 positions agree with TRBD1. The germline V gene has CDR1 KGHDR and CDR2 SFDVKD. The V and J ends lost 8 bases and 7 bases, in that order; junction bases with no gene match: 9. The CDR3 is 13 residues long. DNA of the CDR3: TGTGCCACCAACAACAGGGGCTACGGGACCCAGTACTTC. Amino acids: CATNNRGYGTQYF.

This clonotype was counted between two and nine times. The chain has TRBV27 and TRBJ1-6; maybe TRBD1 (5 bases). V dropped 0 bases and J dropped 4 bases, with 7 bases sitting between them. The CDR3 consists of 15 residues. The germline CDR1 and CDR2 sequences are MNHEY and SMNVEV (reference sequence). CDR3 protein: CASSLSPGYNSPLHF. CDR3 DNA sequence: TGTGCCAGCAGTTTATCCCCAGGGTATAATTCACCCCTCCACTTT.

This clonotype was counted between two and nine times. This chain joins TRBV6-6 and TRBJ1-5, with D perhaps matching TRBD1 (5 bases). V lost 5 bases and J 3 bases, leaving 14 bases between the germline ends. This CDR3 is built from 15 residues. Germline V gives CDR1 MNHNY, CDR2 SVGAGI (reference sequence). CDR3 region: CASSPLGGTNQPQHF. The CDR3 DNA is TGTGCCAGCAGTCCTCTGGGGGGGACCAATCAGCCCCAGCATTTT.

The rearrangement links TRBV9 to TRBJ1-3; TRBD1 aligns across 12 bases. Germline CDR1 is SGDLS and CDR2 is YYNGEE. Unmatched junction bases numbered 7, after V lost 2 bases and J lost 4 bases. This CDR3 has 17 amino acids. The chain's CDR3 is CASSVGGQGAGGNTIYF. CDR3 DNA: TGTGCCAGCAGCGTGGGGGGACAGGGGGCCGGAGGAAACACCATATATTTT.

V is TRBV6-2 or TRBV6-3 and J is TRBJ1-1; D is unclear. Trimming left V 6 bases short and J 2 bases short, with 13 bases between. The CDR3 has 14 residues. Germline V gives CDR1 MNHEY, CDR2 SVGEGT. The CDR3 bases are TGTGCCAGCAGACTAGCGGGCCCAAACACTGAAGCTTTCTTT. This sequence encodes CASRLAGPNTEAFF.

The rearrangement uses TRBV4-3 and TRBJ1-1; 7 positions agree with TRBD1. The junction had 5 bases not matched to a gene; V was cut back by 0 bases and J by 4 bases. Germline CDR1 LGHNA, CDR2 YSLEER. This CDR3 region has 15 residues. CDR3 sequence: CASSQDQAGGTEAFF. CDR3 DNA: TGCGCCAGCAGCCAAGATCAGGCAGGGGGCACTGAAGCTTTCTTT.

The CDR3 DNA sequence: TGTGCCAGCAGCTTAAACAGGGAACACGAGCAGTACTTC. This sequence encodes CASSLNREHEQYF. This sequence joins TRBV7-3 and TRBJ2-7, with a weak D call TRBD1 (6 bases). The CDR3 spans 13 residues. V dropped 1 base and J dropped 5 bases, with 9 bases sitting between them. CDR1 is SGHTA, CDR2 FQGTGA, per germline.

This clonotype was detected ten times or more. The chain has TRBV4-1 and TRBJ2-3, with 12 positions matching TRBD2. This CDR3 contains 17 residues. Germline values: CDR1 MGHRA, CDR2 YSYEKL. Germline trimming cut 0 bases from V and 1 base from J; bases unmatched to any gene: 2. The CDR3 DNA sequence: TGCGCCAGCAGCCAAGATTGGACTAGCGGGGGCACAGATACGCAGTATTTT. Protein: CASSQDWTSGGTDTQYF.

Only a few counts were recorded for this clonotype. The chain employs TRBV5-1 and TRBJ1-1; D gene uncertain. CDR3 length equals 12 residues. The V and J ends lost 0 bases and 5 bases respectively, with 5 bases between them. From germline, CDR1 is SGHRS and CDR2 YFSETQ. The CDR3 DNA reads TGCGCCAGCAGCTTGGAGAGGACTGAAGCTTTCTTT. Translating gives CASSLERTEAFF.

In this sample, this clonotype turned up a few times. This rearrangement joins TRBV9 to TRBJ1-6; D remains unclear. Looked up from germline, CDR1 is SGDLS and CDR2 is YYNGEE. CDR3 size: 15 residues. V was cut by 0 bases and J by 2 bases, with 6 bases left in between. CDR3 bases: TGTGCCAGCAGCGTAGGGAAGGCCTATAATTCACCCCTCCACTTT. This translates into CASSVGKAYNSPLHF.

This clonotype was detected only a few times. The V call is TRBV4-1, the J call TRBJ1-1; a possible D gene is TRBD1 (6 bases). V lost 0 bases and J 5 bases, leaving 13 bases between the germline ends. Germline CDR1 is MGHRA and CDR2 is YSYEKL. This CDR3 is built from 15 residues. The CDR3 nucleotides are TGCGCCAGCAGCCAAGAGGTGGGGGGCGCGACTGAAGCTTTCTTT. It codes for CASSQEVGGATEAFF.

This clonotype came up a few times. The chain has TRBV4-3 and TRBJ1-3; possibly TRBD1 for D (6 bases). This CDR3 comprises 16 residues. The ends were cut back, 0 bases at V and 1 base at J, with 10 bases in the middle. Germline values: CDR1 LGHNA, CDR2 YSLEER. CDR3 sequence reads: CASSQDPQGSGNTIYF. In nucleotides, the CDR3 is TGCGCCAGCAGCCAAGATCCACAGGGTTCTGGAAACACCATATATTTT.

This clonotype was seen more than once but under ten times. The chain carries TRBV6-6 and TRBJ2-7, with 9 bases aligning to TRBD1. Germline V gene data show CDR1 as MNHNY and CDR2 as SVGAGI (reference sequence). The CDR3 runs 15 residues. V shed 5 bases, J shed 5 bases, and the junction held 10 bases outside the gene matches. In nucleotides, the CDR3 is TGTGCCAGCAGTCCCCCGGGGACAGGGAACCACGAGCAGTACTTC. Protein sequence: CASSPPGTGNHEQYF.

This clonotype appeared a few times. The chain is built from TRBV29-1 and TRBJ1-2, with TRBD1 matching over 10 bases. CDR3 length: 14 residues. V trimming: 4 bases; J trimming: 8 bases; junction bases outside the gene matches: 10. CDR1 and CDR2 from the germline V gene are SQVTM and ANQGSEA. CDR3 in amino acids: CSVGDTGTGDGYTF. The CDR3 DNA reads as TGCAGCGTTGGGGATACCGGGACAGGGGACGGCTACACCTTC.

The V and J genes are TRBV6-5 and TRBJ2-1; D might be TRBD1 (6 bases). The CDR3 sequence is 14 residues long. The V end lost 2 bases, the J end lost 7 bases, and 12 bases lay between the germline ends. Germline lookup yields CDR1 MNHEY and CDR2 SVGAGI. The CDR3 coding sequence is TGTGCCAGCAGTTACGTACAGGGTAGAAATGAGCAGTTCTTC. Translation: CASSYVQGRNEQFF.